The rows below give T cell receptor beta chains drawn from one sample of a study of blood T cell repertoires in COVID-19. Only in-frame clones appear in the TCRdb table, and some are missing; sequencing was by immunoSEQ multiplex PCR. The table shows under 400,000 clones, with 85% to 90% occurring only once. Sequencing used peripheral blood. These receptors were collected from a man aged 18 to 29 with active or convalescent COVID-19. CDR3s include the opening cysteine and the closing phenylalanine or tryptophan. A D gene is named only where the DNA matches it firmly. Where a row states a size, it is once, few, many or the class of an expanded clone; other rows omit it.

>TRBJ1-1|-|-|TRBV30|14
TGTGCCTGGAGTGTTAGTCGGGGGTACACTGAAGCTTTCTTT
CAWSVSRGYTEAFF
>TRBJ1-4|-|-|TRBV3-1/TRBV3-2|16
TGTGCCAGCAGCCCGCCGGGGGGGGTAAAGCGGGAAAAACTGTTTTTT
CASSPPGGVKREKLFF
>TRBJ1-6|-|-|TRBV2|14
TGTGCCAGCAGTGAAGCCCACAGGGTTTCACCCCTCCACTTT
CASSEAHRVSPLHF
>TRBJ1-5|-|-|TRBV13|15
TGTGCCAGCAGCTCGCGGACACATAGCAATCAGCCCCAGCATTTT
CASSSRTHSNQPQHF
>TRBJ2-6|-|TRBD1|TRBV5-6|18
TGTGCCAGCATCATTGACAGGGGATTCCCCTCTGGGGCCAACGTCCTGACTTTC
CASIIDRGFPSGANVLTF
>TRBJ2-3|-|-|TRBV25-1|15
TGTGCCAGCAGTGAATATCGGGTGTACACAGATACGCAGTATTTT
CASSEYRVYTDTQYF
>TRBJ2-2|-|TRBD1|TRBV3-1/TRBV3-2|17
TGTGCCAGCAGCCACTCACACGGACAGGAGAACACCGGGGAGCTGTTTTTT
CASSHSHGQENTGELFF
>TRBJ2-2|-|-|TRBV3-1/TRBV3-2|14
TGTGCCAGCAGAACCGGTGGTAGCACCGGGGAGCTGTTTTTT
CASRTGGSTGELFF
>TRBJ2-7|-|TRBD2|TRBV9|15
TGTGCCAGCAGCGTACTAGCGGGAGGGCTTGAAGAGCAGTACTTC
CASSVLAGGLEEQYF
>TRBJ2-7|-|TRBD1|TRBV27|15
TGTGCCAGCAGTTTAGACGGACAGGGGGCGCGAGAGCAGTACTTC
CASSLDGQGAREQYF
>TRBJ1-2|-|TRBD1|TRBV15|15
TGTGCCACCAGCAGAGATCTCGGGACAGCCTATGGCTACACCTTC
CATSRDLGTAYGYTF
>TRBJ2-1|once|-|TRBV18|14
TGTGCCAGCTCACCACCGGTCATTAGAAATGAGCAGTTCTTC
CASSPPVIRNEQFF
>TRBJ2-7|-|-|TRBV28|13
TGTGCCAGCAGACCAGGGAAGTCCTACGAGCAGTACTTC
CASRPGKSYEQYF
>TRBJ2-1|-|TRBD2|TRBV13|17
TGTGCCAGCAGCTTAGGCTTAGCGGGGTTCCTTTACAATGAGCAGTTCTTC
CASSLGLAGFLYNEQFF
>TRBJ2-2|-|-|TRBV5-6|16
TGTGCCAGCAGCCAAGCGGGACAACCGAACACCGGGGAGCTGTTTTTT
CASSQAGQPNTGELFF
>TRBJ1-6|-|TRBD1|TRBV6-5|16
TGTGCCAGCAGTTACACCGGACAGGGAGGAGGGTCACCCCTCCACTTT
CASSYTGQGGGSPLHF
>TRBJ2-5|-|-|TRBV4-3|14
TGCGCCAGCAGCCAAGGGGGCGATGGGGAGACCCAGTACTTC
CASSQGGDGETQYF
>TRBJ2-5|-|TRBD2|TRBV24-1|19
TGTGCCACCAGTGAACAAAAAGCTGTTAGCGGGCTTATACAAGAGACCCAGTACTTC
CATSEQKAVSGLIQETQYF
>TRBJ2-7|-|TRBD1|TRBV19|11
TGTGCCAGTAGTCACAGGGGAGAGCAGTACTTC
CASSHRGEQYF
>TRBJ1-1|-|TRBD1|TRBV7-9|16
TGTGCCAGCAGCTTAGGGGTACAGGGGGCGAGGACTGAAGCTTTCTTT
CASSLGVQGARTEAFF
>TRBJ1-6|-|-|TRBV14|15
TGTGCCAGCAGCTACGGACAGCTTTTCAATTCACCCCTCCACTTT
CASSYGQLFNSPLHF
>TRBJ2-7|-|-|TRBV7-6|15
TGTGCCAGCAGCCCCCAACAGGGTAGCTCCTACGAGCAGTACTTC
CASSPQQGSSYEQYF
>TRBJ2-7|-|-|TRBV6-6|16
TGTGCCAGCAGTGCACCGTCCGCAGGGTCAACCTACGAGCAGTACTTC
CASSAPSAGSTYEQYF
>TRBJ2-2|-|-|TRBV11-3|18
TGTGCCAGCAGCTTAGATCGGGAAAGCGGGTTGAACACCGGGGAGCTGTTTTTT
CASSLDRESGLNTGELFF
>TRBJ2-7|-|-|TRBV6-5|15
TGTGCCAGCATTCCTACCGGGACAACAACCTACGAGCAGTACTTC
CASIPTGTTTYEQYF
>TRBJ1-2|-|TRBD1|TRBV18|15
TGTGCCAGCTCATCGACTACAGGGGGGGAGTATGGCTACACCTTC
CASSSTTGGEYGYTF
>TRBJ2-3|-|-|TRBV6-2/TRBV6-3|16
TGTGCCAGCAGTTACTGGGGGGGGCGTTTTACAGATACGCAGTATTTT
CASSYWGGRFTDTQYF
>TRBJ1-3|-|-|TRBV4-3|16
TGCGCCAGCAGCCAAGATGGTCATTCAGCTGGAAACACCATATATTTT
CASSQDGHSAGNTIYF
>TRBJ2-7|once|-|TRBV7-2|15
TGTGCCAGCAGCTCAAGCTCCGGGGACTCCTACGAGCAGTACTTC
CASSSSSGDSYEQYF
>TRBJ1-1|once|TRBD1|TRBV9|15
TGTGCCAGCCTACGACAGGGGGTAAAGGGGGTTGAAGCTTTCTTT
CASLRQGVKGVEAFF
>TRBJ2-7|-|TRBD2|TRBV7-8|16
TGTGCCAGCAGCTTAGGTTCTAGCGGGAGGTCCCACGAGCAGTACTTC
CASSLGSSGRSHEQYF
>TRBJ2-1|-|TRBD2|TRBV3-1/TRBV3-2|15
TGTGCCAGCAGCTCAGGACTAGCGGCGTACAATGAGCAGTTCTTC
CASSSGLAAYNEQFF
>TRBJ2-3|-|TRBD2|TRBV12-3/TRBV12-4|13
TGTGCCAGCAGTGGGCTAGCGGGGGATACGCAGTATTTT
CASSGLAGDTQYF
>TRBJ2-3|-|TRBD2|TRBV27|17
TGTGCCAGCAGTTTATCCGTACTAGCGGCTAGCACAGATACGCAGTATTTT
CASSLSVLAASTDTQYF
>TRBJ2-7|-|TRBD1|TRBV28|15
TGTGCCAGCAGTTCTCGACAGGGGGCTTACTACGAGCAGTACTTC
CASSSRQGAYYEQYF
>TRBJ2-2|-|TRBD1|TRBV18|16
TGTGCCAGCTCACGATTTACGGGACAGGGAACCGGGGAGCTGTTTTTT
CASSRFTGQGTGELFF
>TRBJ1-1|few|-|TRBV3-1/TRBV3-2|13
TGTGCCAGCAGCCCCCCTCAGAATCCCATGGCAGTCTTT
CASSPPQNPMAVF
>TRBJ2-1|-|TRBD2|TRBV2|14
TGTGCCAGCAGGGGGATTAGCGGGGGCAATGAGCAGTTCTTC
CASRGISGGNEQFF
>TRBJ1-2|-|TRBD1|TRBV12-3/TRBV12-4|12
TGTGCCAGCAGTTCCGGACAGGGGGCCTACACCTTC
CASSSGQGAYTF
>TRBJ2-1|-|TRBD1|TRBV29-1|13
TGCAGCGTCGACAGGGGGCCCTACAATGAGCAGTTCTTC
CSVDRGPYNEQFF
>TRBJ1-1|-|-|TRBV6-5|13
TGTGCCAGCCGTTTAGGGGGATGGTTGGAAGCTTTCTTT
CASRLGGWLEAFF
>TRBJ2-5|-|TRBD2|TRBV7-7|16
TGTGCCAGCAGCTTAGTTCTGGCGGGGGGGCAAGAGACCCAGTACTTC
CASSLVLAGGQETQYF
>TRBJ2-1|-|TRBD2|TRBV28|16
TGTGCCAGCGGGGACCCGGGGGGAAGAGGAGGGAATGAGCAGTTCTTC
CASGDPGGRGGNEQFF
>TRBJ2-6|-|-|TRBV28|16
TGTGCCAGCAGTTCTACAGGGATTTCTGGGGCCAACGTCCTGACTTTC
CASSSTGISGANVLTF
>TRBJ2-1|-|-|TRBV7-8|13
TGTGCCAGCAGTCGAGACAGTTACAATGAGCAGTTCTTC
CASSRDSYNEQFF
>TRBJ2-7|-|-|TRBV28|17
TGTGCCAGCACCGACAGAGGGGGGGGTGATCAAGTCTACGAGCAGTACTTC
CASTDRGGGDQVYEQYF
>TRBJ1-2|medium-sized|TRBD1|TRBV25-1|12
TGTGCCAGCAGTGGACAGGGTTGGGGCTACACCTTC
CASSGQGWGYTF
>TRBJ1-1|-|-|TRBV7-2|13
TGTGCCAGCTCCCGGGGTCAGAACACTGAAGCTTTCTTT
CASSRGQNTEAFF
>TRBJ2-2|-|-|TRBV23-1|12
TGCGGATTGAGGAGGATCACCGGGGAGCTGTTTTTT
CGLRRITGELFF
>TRBJ1-4|-|TRBD1|TRBV7-9|16
TGTGCCAGCAGCTCTAACCAGGGGGCGGCTAATGAAAAACTGTTTTTT
CASSSNQGAANEKLFF